The subject of this entry is one TCR beta chain. Its antigen is still unknown. The sample is drawn from a study of shared clonotypes between healthy human individuals. Per sorted-subset replicate PCR, input was 150 to 250 ng DNA, representing about 29,000 T cell genomes. The method was immunoSEQ multiplex PCR; TCRdb's version includes in-frame clones alone and lacks a portion of them. The repertoire holds 2,500,000 or so clones, 85% to 95% seen once, with around 0.35% in the top ten. This CDR3 spans 14 amino acids. In germline, CDR1 is LNHDA, CDR2 SQIVND (reference sequence). Trimming cost V 4 bases and J 5 bases, with 14 bases left between them. All donors were Caucasian adults living in Nashville, Tennessee. Both subsets, CD45RA+ naive and CD45RA-negative memory, were split from the CD4+ cells. Study-level results: Among several donors, roughly 5% of naive CD4 clonotypes were found in common.

The sequenced material came from naive CD4+ T cells from PBMCs. As for subset: CD45RA+ positively selected. The receptor's source is a young man in good health. Some clones in this sample may be carry-over from other donors' samples. The chain links TRBV19 to TRBJ1-1; weak D call: TRBD1 (6 bases). The CDR3 nucleotides read TGTGCCAGTAGTAGGGGGCAGGGGTTAACTGAAGCTTTCTTT. Translating gives CASSRGQGLTEAFF.